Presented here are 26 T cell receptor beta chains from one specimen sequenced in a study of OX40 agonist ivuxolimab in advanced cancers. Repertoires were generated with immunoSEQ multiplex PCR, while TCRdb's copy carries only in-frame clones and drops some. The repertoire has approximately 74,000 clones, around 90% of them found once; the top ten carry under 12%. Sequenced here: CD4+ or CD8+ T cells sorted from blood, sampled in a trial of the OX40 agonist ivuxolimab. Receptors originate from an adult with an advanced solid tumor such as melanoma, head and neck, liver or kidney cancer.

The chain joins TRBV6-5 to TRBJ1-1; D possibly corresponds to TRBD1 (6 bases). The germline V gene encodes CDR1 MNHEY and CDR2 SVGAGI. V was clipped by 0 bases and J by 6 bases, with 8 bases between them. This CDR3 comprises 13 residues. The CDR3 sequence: CASSYSRQAEAFF. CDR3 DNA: TGTGCCAGCAGTTACTCGAGACAGGCTGAAGCTTTCTTT.

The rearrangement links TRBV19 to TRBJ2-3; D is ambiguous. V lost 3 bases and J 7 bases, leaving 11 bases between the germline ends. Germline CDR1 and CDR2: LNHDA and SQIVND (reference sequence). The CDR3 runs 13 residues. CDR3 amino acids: CASSIPGVNTQYF. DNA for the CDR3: TGTGCCAGTAGTATTCCCGGCGTGAATACGCAGTATTTT.

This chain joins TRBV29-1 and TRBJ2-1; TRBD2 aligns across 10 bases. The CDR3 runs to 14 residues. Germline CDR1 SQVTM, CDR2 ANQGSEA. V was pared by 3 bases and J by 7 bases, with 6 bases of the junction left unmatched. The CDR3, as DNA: TGCAGCGTTGAGCTAGCGGGAGCGAGGAATGAGCAGTTCTTC. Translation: CSVELAGARNEQFF.

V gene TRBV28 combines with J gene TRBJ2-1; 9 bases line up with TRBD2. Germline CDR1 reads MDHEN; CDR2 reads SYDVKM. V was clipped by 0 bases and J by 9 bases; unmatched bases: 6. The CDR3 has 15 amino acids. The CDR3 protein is CASSLWTSGQLEQFF. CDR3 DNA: TGTGCCAGCAGTTTATGGACTAGCGGCCAACTTGAGCAGTTCTTC.

The CDR3 coding sequence is TGCGCCAGCAGCCAAGCGGACAGGGGCTACGAGCAGTACTTC. Its translation is CASSQADRGYEQYF. The gene calls are TRBV4-3 and TRBJ2-7; 9 nucleotides line up with TRBD1. The CDR3 loop spans 14 amino acids. The V gene end was trimmed by 1 base and the J gene end by 3 bases; junction bases not matched to a gene: 1. The germline gives CDR1 LGHNA, CDR2 YSLEER.

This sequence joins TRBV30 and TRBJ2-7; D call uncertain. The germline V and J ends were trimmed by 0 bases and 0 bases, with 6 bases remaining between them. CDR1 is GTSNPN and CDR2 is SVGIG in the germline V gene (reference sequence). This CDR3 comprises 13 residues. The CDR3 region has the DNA TGTGCCTGGAGTGTCGGCGGCTCCTACGAGCAGTACTTC. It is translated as CAWSVGGSYEQYF. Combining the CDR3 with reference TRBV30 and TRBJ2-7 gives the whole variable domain SQTIHQWPATLVQPVGSPLSLECTVEGTSNPNLYWYRQAAGRGLQLLFYSVGIGQISSEVPQNLSASRPQDRQFILSSKKLLLSDSGFYLCAWSVGGSYEQYFGPGTRLTVT.

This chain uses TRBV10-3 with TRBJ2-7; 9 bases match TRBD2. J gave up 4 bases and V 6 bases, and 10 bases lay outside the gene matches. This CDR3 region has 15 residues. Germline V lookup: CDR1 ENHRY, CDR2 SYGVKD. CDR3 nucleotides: TGTGCCATCAGACCCCGGGGTAGCGGGAGTTACGAGCAGTACTTC. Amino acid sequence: CAIRPRGSGSYEQYF.

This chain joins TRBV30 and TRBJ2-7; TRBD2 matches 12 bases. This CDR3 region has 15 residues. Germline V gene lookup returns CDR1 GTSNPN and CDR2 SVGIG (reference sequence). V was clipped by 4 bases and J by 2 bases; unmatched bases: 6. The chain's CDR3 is CAWKTSGRLPYEQYF. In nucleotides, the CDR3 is TGTGCCTGGAAAACTAGCGGGAGGCTCCCCTACGAGCAGTACTTC. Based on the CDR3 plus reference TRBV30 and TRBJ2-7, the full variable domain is SQTIHQWPATLVQPVGSPLSLECTVEGTSNPNLYWYRQAAGRGLQLLFYSVGIGQISSEVPQNLSASRPQDRQFILSSKKLLLSDSGFYLCAWKTSGRLPYEQYFGPGTRLTVT.

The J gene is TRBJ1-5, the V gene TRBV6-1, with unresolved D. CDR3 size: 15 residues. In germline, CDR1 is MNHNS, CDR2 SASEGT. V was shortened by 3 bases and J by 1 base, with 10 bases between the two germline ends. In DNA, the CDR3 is TGTGCCAGCAGTGATCACGGGGTAAGCAATCAGCCCCAGCATTTT. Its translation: CASSDHGVSNQPQHF.

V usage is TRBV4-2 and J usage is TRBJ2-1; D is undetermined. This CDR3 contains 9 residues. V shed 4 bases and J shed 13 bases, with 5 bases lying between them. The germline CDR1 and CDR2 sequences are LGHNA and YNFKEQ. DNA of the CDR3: TGTGCCAGCAGCCTCGTTCAGTTCTTC. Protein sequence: CASSLVQFF.

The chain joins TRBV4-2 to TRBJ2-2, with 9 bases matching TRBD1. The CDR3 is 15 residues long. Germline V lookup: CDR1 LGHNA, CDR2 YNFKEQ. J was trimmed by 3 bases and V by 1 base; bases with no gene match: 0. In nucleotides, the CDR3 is TGTGCCAGCAGCCAAGGGGACAGGGACACCGGGGAGCTGTTTTTT. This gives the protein CASSQGDRDTGELFF.

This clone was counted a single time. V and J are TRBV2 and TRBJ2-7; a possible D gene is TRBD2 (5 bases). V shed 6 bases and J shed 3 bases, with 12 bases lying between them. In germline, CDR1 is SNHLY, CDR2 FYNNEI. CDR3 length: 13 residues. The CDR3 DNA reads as TGTGCCAGCAGCACCGGAGGACTCTACGAGCAGTACTTC. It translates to CASSTGGLYEQYF.

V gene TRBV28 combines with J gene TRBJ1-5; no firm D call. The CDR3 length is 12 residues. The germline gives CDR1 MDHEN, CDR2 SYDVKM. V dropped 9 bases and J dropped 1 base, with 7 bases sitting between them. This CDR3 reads CASVQSNQPQHF. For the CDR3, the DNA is TGTGCCAGTGTCCAGAGCAATCAGCCCCAGCATTTT.

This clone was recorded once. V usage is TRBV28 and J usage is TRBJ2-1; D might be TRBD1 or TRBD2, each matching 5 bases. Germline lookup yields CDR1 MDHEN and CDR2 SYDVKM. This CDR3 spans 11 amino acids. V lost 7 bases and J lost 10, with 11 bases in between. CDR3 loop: CASTNEGEQFF. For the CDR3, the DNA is TGTGCCAGCACCAACGAGGGGGAGCAGTTCTTC.

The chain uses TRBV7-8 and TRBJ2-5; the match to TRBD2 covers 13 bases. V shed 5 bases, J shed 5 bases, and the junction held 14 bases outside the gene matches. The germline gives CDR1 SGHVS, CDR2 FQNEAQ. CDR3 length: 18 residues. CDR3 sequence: CASSLRTSGRVFGETQYF. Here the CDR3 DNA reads TGTGCCAGCAGCCTAAGGACTAGCGGGAGAGTGTTCGGGGAGACCCAGTACTTC.

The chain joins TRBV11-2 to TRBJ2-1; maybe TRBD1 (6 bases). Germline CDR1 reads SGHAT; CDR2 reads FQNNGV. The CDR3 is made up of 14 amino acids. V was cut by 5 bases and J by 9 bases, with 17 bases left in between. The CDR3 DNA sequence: TGTGCCAGCAGCCCCGGACAGTATAACGCTGAGCAGTTCTTC. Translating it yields CASSPGQYNAEQFF.

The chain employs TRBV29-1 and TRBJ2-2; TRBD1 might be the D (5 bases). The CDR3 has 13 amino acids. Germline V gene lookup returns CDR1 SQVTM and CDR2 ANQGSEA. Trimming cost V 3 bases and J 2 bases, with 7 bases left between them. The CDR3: CSVDQGNTGELFF. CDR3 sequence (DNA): TGCAGCGTTGACCAGGGAAACACCGGGGAGCTGTTTTTT.

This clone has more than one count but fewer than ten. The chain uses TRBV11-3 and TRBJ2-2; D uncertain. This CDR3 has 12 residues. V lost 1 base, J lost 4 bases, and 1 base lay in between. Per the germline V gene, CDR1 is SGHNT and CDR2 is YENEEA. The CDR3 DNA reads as TGTGCCAGCAGCTTAGCCACCGGGGAGCTGTTTTTT. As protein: CASSLATGELFF.

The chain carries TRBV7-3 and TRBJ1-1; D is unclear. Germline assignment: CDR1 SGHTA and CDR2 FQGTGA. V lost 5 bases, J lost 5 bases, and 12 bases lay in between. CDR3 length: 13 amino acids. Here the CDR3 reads CASSPRGFTEAFF. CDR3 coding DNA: TGTGCCAGCAGCCCCCGGGGTTTTACTGAAGCTTTCTTT.

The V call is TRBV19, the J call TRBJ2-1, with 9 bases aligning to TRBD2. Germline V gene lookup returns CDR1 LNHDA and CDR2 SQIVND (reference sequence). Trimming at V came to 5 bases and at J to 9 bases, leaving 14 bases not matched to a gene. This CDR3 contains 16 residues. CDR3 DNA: TGTGCCAGTAGTTTTTCCTGGACTAGCGTGATGGGTGAGCAGTTCTTC. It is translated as CASSFSWTSVMGEQFF.

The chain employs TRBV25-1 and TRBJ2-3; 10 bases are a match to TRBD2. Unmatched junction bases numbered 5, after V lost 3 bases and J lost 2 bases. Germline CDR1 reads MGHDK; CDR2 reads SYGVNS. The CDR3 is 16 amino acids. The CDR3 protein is CASSESSGRYTDTQYF. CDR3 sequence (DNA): TGTGCCAGCAGTGAGAGTAGCGGGAGGTACACAGATACGCAGTATTTT.

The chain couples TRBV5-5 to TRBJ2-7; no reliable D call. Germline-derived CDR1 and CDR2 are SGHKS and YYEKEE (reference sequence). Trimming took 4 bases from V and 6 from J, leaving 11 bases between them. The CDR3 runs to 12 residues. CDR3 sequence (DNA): TGTGCCAGCAGCGACCCCTTGTCCGAGCAGTACTTC. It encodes CASSDPLSEQYF.

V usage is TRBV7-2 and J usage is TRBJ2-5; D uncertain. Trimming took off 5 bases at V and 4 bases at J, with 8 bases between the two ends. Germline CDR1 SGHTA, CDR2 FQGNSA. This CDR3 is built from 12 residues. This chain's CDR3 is CASSVERETQYF. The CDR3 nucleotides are TGTGCCAGCAGCGTAGAGCGAGAGACCCAGTACTTC.

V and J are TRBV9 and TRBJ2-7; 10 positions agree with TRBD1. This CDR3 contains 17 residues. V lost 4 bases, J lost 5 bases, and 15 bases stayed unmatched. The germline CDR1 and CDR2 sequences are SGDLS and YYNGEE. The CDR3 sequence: CASSREAGGDRGHEQYF. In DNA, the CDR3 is TGTGCCAGCAGCCGCGAGGCCGGAGGGGACAGGGGCCACGAGCAGTACTTC.

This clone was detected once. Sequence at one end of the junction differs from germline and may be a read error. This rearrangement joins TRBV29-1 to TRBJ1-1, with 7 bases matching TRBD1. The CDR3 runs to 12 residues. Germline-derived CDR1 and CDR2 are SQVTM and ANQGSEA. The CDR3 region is CSGDRVNTETFF. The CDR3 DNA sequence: TGCAGCGGTGACAGGGTAAACACTGAAACTTTCTTT.

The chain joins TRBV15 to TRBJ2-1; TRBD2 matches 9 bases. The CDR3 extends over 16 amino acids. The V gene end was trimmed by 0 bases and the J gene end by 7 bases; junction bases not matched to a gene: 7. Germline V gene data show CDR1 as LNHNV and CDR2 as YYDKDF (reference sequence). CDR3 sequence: CATSRDLAGVGNEQFF. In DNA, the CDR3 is TGTGCCACCAGCAGAGATTTAGCGGGAGTGGGTAATGAGCAGTTCTTC.